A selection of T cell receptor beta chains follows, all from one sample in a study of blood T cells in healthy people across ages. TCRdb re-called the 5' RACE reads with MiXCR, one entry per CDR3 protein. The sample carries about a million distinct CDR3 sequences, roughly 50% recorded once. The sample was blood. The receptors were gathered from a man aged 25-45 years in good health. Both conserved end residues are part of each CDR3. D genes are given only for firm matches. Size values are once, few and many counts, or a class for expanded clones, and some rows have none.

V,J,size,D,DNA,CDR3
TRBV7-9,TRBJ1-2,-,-,TGTGCCAGCAGCTTAGGGGCCGGGCAAGGGGTATATGGTTACACCTTC,CASSLGAGQGVYGYTF
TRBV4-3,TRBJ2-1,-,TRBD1,TGCGCCAGCAGCCACAGGACAGGGGAATCCTACGAGCAGTTCTTC,CASSHRTGESYEQFF
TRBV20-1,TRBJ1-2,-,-,TGCAGTGCCCCAGCCCATAGGGTCCCGGGAGGTGGCTACACCTTC,CSAPAHRVPGGGYTF
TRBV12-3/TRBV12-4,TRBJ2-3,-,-,TGTGCCGGCAGTTTACGGTTGGAGGGGTGGAACACAGATACGCAGTATTTT,CAGSLRLEGWNTDTQYF
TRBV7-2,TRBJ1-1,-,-,TGTGCCAGCAGCGGACGGACACGATCCATTTACACTGAAGCTTTCTTT,CASSGRTRSIYTEAFF
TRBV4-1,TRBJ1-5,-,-,TGCGCCAGCAGCCAACGACAGGCAAGCAATCAGCCCCAGCATTTT,CASSQRQASNQPQHF
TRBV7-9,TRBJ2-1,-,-,TGTGCCAGCAGCTCCTCTGGGGGGTCGAGAAACAATGAGCAGTTCTTC,CASSSSGGSRNNEQFF
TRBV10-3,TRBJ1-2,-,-,TGTGCCATCAGTGGGTCCGGGACACCGAACCATGGCTACACCTTC,CAISGSGTPNHGYTF
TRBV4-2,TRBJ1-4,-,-,TGTGCCAGCAGCCACGGACGGCTTGGCGATGAAAAACTGTTTTTT,CASSHGRLGDEKLFF
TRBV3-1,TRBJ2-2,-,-,TGTGCCAGCAGCCAACGCGGACAGTCCACCGGGGAGCTGTTTTTT,CASSQRGQSTGELFF
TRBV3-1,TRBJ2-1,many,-,TGTGCCAGCAGCCAAGATATTAGCGTAGGTCCTGAGCAGTTCTTC,CASSQDISVGPEQFF
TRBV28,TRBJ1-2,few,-,TGTGCCAGCAGTACAAAATCTGGCTACACCTTC,CASSTKSGYTF
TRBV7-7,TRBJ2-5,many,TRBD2,TGTGCTAGCAGCTTAGGACGACTAGCGGGGAGCCAAGAGACCCAGTACTTC,CASSLGRLAGSQETQYF
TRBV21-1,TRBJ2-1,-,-,TGTGCCAGCAGCCTCCACGGACTAGCGGGGGGGCCAAATGAGCAGTTCTTC,CASSLHGLAGGPNEQFF
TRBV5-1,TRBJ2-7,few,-,TGCGCCAGCAGCTTGCGGCCAGGAGATTACGAGCAGTACTTC,CASSLRPGDYEQYF
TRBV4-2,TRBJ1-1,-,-,TGTGCCAGCAGCCATCGAGGGACACCGAACACTGAAGCTTTCTTT,CASSHRGTPNTEAFF
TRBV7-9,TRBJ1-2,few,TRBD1,TGTGCCAGCAGCGAAGGGACAGATCTACCGTATGGCTACACCTTC,CASSEGTDLPYGYTF
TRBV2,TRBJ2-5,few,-,TGTGCCAGCAGTCCAGGGTATAGGGAGACCCAGTACTTC,CASSPGYRETQYF
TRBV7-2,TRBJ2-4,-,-,TGTGCCAGCAGCGACGTAGTAACTGGGGAGCAGTACTTC,CASSDVVTGEQYF
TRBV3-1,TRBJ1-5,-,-,TGTGCCAGCAGCCAAGATGGCGGGGGGGGTCAGCCCCAGCATTTT,CASSQDGGGGQPQHF
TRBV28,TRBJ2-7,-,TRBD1,TGTGCCAGCACCCGGACAGGGCGAAGCGGTAACACCTACGAGCAGTACTTC,CASTRTGRSGNTYEQYF
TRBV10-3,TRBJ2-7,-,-,TGTGCCATCAGTGAGGTGGGCAAGGAGGGGTACGAGCAGTACTTC,CAISEVGKEGYEQYF
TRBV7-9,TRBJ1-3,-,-,TGTGCCAGCAGCTTAGAGGTCCGTTCTGGAAACACCATATATTTT,CASSLEVRSGNTIYF
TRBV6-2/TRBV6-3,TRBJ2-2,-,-,TGTGCCAGCAATAATAACCCCGACGACTACCTTGCCGGGGAGCTGTTTTTT,CASNNNPDDYLAGELFF
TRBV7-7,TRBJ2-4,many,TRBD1,TGTGCTAGCAGCTCCGAGGGGGCGCGTGTCAAAAACATTCAGTACTTC,CASSSEGARVKNIQYF
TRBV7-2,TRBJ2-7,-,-,TGTGCCAGCAGCTTCCCGGGACGGCTCTACGAGCAGTACTTC,CASSFPGRLYEQYF
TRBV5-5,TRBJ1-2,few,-,TGTGCCAGCAGCACATCCCCCGTGACACTCTATGGCTACACCTTC,CASSTSPVTLYGYTF
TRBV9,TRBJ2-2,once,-,TGTGCCAGCAGCGTCTTGGACGGGGAGCTGTTTTTT,CASSVLDGELFF
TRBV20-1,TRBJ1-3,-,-,TGCAGTGCTAGAGATCAAGGGGTCTCTGGAAACACCATATATTTT,CSARDQGVSGNTIYF
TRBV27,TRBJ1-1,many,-,TGTGCCAGCACCTCAGCGAGGGGTAGAGGAGAAGCTTTCTTT,CASTSARGRGEAFF
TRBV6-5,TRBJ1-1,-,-,TGTGCCAGCAGTAAGACAGTAACGGGCACTGAAGCTTTCTTT,CASSKTVTGTEAFF
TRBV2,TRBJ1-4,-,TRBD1,TGTGCCAGCAGTGGGGACAGGGGAGGCGAAAAACTGTTTTTT,CASSGDRGGEKLFF
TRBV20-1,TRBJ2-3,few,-,TGCAGTGCCCGACAGTCCGGCACAGATACGCAGTATTTT,CSARQSGTDTQYF
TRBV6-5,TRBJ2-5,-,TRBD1,TGTGCCAGCAGTTCCTACAACAGGGGGCCCGAGACCCAGTACTTC,CASSSYNRGPETQYF
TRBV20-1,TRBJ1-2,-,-,TGCAGTGCTAGAGGGGTTGGTAGCGGAGGACCTTATGGCTACACCTTC,CSARGVGSGGPYGYTF
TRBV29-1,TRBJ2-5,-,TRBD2,TGCGGAAGCGGGGGGTCTCAAGAGACCCAGTACTTC,CGSGGSQETQYF
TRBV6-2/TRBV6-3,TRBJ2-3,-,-,TGTGCCAGCAGAAGCGCTCCGGGAAAATCGGGAGATACGCAGTATTTT,CASRSAPGKSGDTQYF
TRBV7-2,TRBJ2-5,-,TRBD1,TGTGCCAGCAGCTTGGAAATGGGACAGCAAGAGACCCAGTACTTC,CASSLEMGQQETQYF
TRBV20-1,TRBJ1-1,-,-,TGCAGTGCTCAACGGGGACTTCCGGGAGGAGCTTTCTTT,CSAQRGLPGGAFF
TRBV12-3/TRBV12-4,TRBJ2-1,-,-,TGTGCCAGCAGTTTTGGTCCTAGCCCCAATGAGCAGTTCTTC,CASSFGPSPNEQFF
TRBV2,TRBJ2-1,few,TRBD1,TGTGCCAGCAACGGACAGGGTATCTACAATGAGCAGTTCTTC,CASNGQGIYNEQFF
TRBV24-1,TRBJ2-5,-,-,TGTGCCACCAGTGACCTGGGCGGCAAACAAGAGACCCAGTACTTC,CATSDLGGKQETQYF
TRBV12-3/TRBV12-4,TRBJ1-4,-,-,TGTGCCAGCAGTTTTTTGGGGGCTAATGAAAAACTGTTTTTT,CASSFLGANEKLFF
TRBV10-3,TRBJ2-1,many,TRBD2,TGTGCCATCAGTGAAGAGCGGGGGGGAACCTACAATGAGCAGTTCTTC,CAISEERGGTYNEQFF
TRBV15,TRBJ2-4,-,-,TGTGCCACCAGGGGGGGAGTAAACCTAGCCAAAAACATTCAGTACTTC,CATRGGVNLAKNIQYF
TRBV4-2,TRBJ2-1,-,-,TGTGCCAGCAGCCAAGCGGTGGATGAGCAGTTCTTC,CASSQAVDEQFF
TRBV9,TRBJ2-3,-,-,TGTGCCAGCAGCTTTTCCCGGTCCCCAGATACGCAGTATTTT,CASSFSRSPDTQYF